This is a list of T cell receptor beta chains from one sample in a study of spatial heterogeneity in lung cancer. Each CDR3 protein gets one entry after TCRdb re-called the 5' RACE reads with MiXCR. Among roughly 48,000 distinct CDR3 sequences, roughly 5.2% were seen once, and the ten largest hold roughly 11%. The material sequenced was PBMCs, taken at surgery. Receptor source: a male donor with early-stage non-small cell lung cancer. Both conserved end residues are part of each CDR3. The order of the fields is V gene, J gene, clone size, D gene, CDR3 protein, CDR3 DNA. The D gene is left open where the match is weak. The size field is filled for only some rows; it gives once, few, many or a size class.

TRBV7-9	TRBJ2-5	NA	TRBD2	CASRASGAPQETQYF	TGTGCCAGCAGAGCTAGCGGGGCCCCACAAGAGACCCAGTACTTC
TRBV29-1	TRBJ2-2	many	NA	CSVEGTASGRAGELFF	TGCAGCGTTGAAGGGACAGCTTCAGGTCGCGCCGGGGAGCTGTTTTTT
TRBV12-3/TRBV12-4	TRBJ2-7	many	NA	CASSLADRGTGLYEQYF	TGTGCCAGCAGTTTAGCGGATCGGGGTACCGGGCTCTACGAGCAGTACTTC
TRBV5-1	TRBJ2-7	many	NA	CASSPPGTDEQYF	TGCGCCAGCAGCCCCCCGGGGACCGACGAGCAGTACTTC
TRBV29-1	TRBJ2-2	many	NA	CSGGVLNTGELFF	TGCAGCGGAGGGGTATTGAACACCGGGGAGCTGTTTTTT
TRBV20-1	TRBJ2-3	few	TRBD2	CSARDETSGKDTQYF	TGCAGTGCTAGAGACGAGACTAGCGGGAAAGATACGCAGTATTTT
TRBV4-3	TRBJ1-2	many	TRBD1	CASSQVGTGSYYGYTF	TGCGCCAGCAGCCAAGTGGGGACAGGTTCCTACTATGGCTACACCTTC
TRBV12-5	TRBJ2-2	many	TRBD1	CASGLKGGYTGELFF	TGTGCTAGTGGTTTGAAAGGGGGCTACACCGGGGAGCTGTTTTTT
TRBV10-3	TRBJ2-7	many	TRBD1	CAISESLTGTGAYEQYF	TGTGCCATCAGTGAGTCTCTGACAGGGACAGGGGCCTACGAGCAGTACTTC
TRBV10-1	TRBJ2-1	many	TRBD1	CASSESTGPTYNEQFF	TGCGCCAGCAGTGAGTCGACAGGGCCAACCTACAATGAGCAGTTCTTC
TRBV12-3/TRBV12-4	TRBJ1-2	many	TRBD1	CASSHRGLDGYTF	TGTGCCAGCAGCCATAGGGGGCTAGATGGCTACACCTTC
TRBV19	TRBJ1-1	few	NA	CASSMYEETEAFF	TGTGCCAGTAGTATGTACGAGGAGACTGAAGCTTTCTTT
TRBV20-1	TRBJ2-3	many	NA	CSAPARGSIDTQYF	TGCAGTGCCCCGGCACGGGGGAGTATAGATACGCAGTATTTT
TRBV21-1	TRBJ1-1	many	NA	CASRAQRPYEAFF	TGTGCCAGCAGGGCCCAGCGCCCATATGAAGCTTTCTTT
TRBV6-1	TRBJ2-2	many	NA	CASTYSVRTGELFF	TGTGCCAGCACTTATTCAGTTAGGACCGGGGAGCTGTTTTTT
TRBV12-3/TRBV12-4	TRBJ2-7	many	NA	CASSTQGYEQYF	TGTGCCAGCAGTACTCAGGGATACGAGCAGTACTTC
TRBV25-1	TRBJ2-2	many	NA	CASVNSVNTGELFF	TGTGCCAGCGTCAATAGCGTAAACACCGGGGAGCTGTTTTTT
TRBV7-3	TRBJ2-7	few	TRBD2	CASSLGPSGNYEQYF	TGTGCCAGCAGCTTAGGGCCTAGCGGGAACTACGAGCAGTACTTC
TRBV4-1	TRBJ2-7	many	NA	CASSQDVGALRTQYF	TGCGCCAGCAGCCAAGATGTGGGGGCGCTTCGGACGCAGTACTTC
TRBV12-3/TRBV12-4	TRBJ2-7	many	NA	CASSLEPRAEQYF	TGTGCCAGCAGTTTAGAACCTCGAGCCGAGCAGTACTTC
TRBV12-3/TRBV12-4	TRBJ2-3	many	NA	CASSLFEGGGTDTQYF	TGTGCCAGCAGTTTATTCGAGGGCGGCGGGACAGATACGCAGTATTTT
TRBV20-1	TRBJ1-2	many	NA	CSAGRTNGYTF	TGCAGTGCTGGCCGAACGAATGGCTACACCTTC
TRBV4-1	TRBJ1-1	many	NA	CASSQDGGETQEAFF	TGCGCCAGCAGCCAAGATGGGGGGGAGACGCAGGAAGCTTTCTTT
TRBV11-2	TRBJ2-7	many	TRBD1	CASSRDRAYEQYF	TGTGCCAGCAGCCGGGACAGGGCCTACGAGCAGTACTTC
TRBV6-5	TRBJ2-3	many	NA	CASSYELAPQGTQYF	TGTGCCAGCAGTTACGAGCTAGCGCCCCAGGGGACGCAGTATTTT
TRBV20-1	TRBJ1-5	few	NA	CSAGNRDRPQHF	TGCAGTGCTGGGAACAGGGACCGGCCCCAGCATTTT
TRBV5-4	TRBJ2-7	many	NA	CASSSTGVGANEQYF	TGTGCCAGCAGCTCAACGGGAGTTGGGGCTAACGAGCAGTACTTC
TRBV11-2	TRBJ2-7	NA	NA	CASSLGISGYEQYF	TGTGCCAGCAGCTTGGGGATATCCGGCTACGAGCAGTACTTC
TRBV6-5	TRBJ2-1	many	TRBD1	CASSSPGQGVSSQFF	TGTGCCAGCAGTTCCCCCGGACAGGGGGTTTCATCGCAGTTCTTC
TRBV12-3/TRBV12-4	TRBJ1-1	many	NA	CASSSQVATEAFF	TGTGCCAGCAGTTCCCAGGTGGCCACTGAAGCTTTCTTT
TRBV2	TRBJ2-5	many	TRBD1	CASSGTGGTETQYF	TGTGCCAGCAGCGGAACAGGGGGAACAGAGACCCAGTACTTC
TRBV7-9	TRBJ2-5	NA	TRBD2	CASSPPRLAGGPEWIVTQYF	TGTGCCAGCAGCCCCCCACGGTTAGCGGGAGGGCCTGAATGGATAGTGACCCAGTACTTC
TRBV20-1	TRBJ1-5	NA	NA	CSYLPTGSPPDQPQHF	TGCAGTTATCTACCCACAGGGAGTCCCCCCGATCAGCCCCAGCATTTT
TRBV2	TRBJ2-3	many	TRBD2	CASSEAPGLAETDTQYF	TGTGCCAGCAGTGAAGCACCGGGGCTAGCGGAAACAGATACGCAGTATTTT
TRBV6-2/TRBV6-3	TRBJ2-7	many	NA	CASGRGAGVGEQYF	TGTGCCAGTGGGAGAGGGGCAGGTGTGGGCGAGCAGTACTTC
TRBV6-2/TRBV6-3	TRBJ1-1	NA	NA	CASSYFDTEAFF	TGTGCCAGCAGTTACTTTGACACTGAAGCTTTCTTT
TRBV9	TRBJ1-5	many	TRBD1	CASSVGQATQPQHF	TGCGCCAGCAGCGTGGGACAGGCAACTCAGCCCCAGCATTTT
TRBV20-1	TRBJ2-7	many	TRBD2	CSARSLADEQYF	TGCAGTGCTAGGTCGCTAGCGGACGAGCAGTACTTC
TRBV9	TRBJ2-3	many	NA	CASSVAGDTQYF	TGTGCCAGCAGCGTAGCGGGAGATACGCAGTATTTT
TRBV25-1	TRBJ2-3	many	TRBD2	CASSGGSGTIYTDTQYF	TGTGCCAGCAGTGGGGGTAGCGGGACCATCTACACAGATACGCAGTATTTT
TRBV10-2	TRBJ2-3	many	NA	CASSESIGGTDTQYF	TGCGCCAGCAGTGAGTCGATAGGCGGCACAGATACGCAGTATTTT
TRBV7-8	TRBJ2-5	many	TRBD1	CASSWSGTGTAMTQYF	TGTGCCAGCAGCTGGTCCGGGACAGGGACTGCTATGACCCAGTACTTC
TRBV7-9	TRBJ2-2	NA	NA	CASSLVSYGELFF	TGTGCCAGCAGCTTAGTGAGCTACGGGGAGCTGTTTTTT
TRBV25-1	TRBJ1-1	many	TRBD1	CASGGQVNTEAFF	TGTGCCAGCGGGGGACAGGTGAACACTGAAGCTTTCTTT
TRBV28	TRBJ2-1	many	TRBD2	CASSDRTSGNNEQFF	TGTGCCAGCAGTGATAGGACTAGCGGGAACAATGAGCAGTTCTTC
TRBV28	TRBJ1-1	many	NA	CASSSTHTGTVNTEAFF	TGTGCCAGCAGTTCGACCCACACCGGGACGGTGAACACTGAAGCTTTCTTT
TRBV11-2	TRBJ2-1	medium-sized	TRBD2	CASSSSGSSYNEQFF	TGTGCCAGCAGCTCGAGCGGGAGCTCCTACAATGAGCAGTTCTTC
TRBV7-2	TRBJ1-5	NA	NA	CASSLRWGGDQPQHF	TGTGCCAGCAGCTTACGATGGGGCGGGGATCAGCCCCAGCATTTT
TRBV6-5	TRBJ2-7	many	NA	CASSYSKNYGSGAYEQYF	TGTGCCAGCAGTTACTCGAAGAATTACGGGAGTGGGGCCTACGAGCAGTACTTC
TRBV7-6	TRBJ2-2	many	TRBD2	CASSLGLAGYTGELFF	TGTGCCAGCAGCTTAGGACTAGCGGGGTACACCGGGGAGCTGTTTTTT
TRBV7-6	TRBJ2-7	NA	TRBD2	CASSLNGAGGTEQYF	TGTGCCAGCAGCTTAAACGGGGCGGGAGGGACCGAGCAGTACTTC